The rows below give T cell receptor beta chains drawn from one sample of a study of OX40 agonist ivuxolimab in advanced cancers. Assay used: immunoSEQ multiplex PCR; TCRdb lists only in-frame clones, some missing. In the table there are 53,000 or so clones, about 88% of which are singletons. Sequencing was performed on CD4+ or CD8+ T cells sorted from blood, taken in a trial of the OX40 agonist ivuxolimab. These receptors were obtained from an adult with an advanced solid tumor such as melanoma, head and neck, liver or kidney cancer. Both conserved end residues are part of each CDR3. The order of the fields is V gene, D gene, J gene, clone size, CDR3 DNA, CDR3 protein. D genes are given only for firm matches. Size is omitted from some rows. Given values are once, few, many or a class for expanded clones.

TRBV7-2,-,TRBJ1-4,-,TGTGCCAGCAGCCTTAAAGCCGGGGAAAAACTGTTTTTT,CASSLKAGEKLFF
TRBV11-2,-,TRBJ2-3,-,TGTGCCAGCTCCCACGCGCGTGAAACTAGCACAGATACGCAGTATTTT,CASSHARETSTDTQYF
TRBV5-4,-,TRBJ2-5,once,TGTGCCAGCAGCCCTGGGGCTAGCGTCCAAGAGACCCAGTACTTC,CASSPGASVQETQYF
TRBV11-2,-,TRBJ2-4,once,TGTGCCAGCAGCTTAGATAGGGGCAGGCGGTTAGCCAAAAACATTCAGTACTTC,CASSLDRGRRLAKNIQYF
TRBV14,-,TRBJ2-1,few,TGTGCCAGCAGCCAAGTCGTAGGGCGGACCCAGTTCTTC,CASSQVVGRTQFF
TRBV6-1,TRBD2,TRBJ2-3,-,TGTGCCCTTAGCGGGAGGGTCCGGGGCACAGATACGCAGTATTTT,CALSGRVRGTDTQYF
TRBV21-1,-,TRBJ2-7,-,TGTGCCAGCAGCTCACTGGACAGGGAATCCTACGAGCAGTACTTC,CASSSLDRESYEQYF
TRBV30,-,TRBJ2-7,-,TGTGCCTGGAGACGGAGGCGGGACTCCTACGAGCAGTACTTC,CAWRRRRDSYEQYF
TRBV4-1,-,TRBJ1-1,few,TGCGCCAGCAGCCAAGCTTTGAACCGGGATGGGCCTGAAGCTTTCTTT,CASSQALNRDGPEAFF
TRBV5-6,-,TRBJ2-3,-,TGTGCCAGCAGGGCTTCTAGCACAGATACGCAGTATTTT,CASRASSTDTQYF
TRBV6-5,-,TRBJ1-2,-,TGTGCCAGCAGCCTTTCGCCCTTATCCTATGGCTACACCTTC,CASSLSPLSYGYTF
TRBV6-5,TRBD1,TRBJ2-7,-,TGTGCCAGCAGTTACAGGACAGGTCGCGAGCAGTACTTC,CASSYRTGREQYF
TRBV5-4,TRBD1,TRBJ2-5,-,TGTGCCAGCAGCTCTGGACAGGGCCAAGAGACCCAGTACTTC,CASSSGQGQETQYF
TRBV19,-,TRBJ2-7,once,TGTGCCAGTAGGAGCGCCTCCGGGACATCGTCCTCCTACGAGCAGTACTTC,CASRSASGTSSSYEQYF
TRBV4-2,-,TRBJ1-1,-,TGTGCCAGCAGCAGTGTAGGGTTAGTAGGCACTGAAGCTTTCTTT,CASSSVGLVGTEAFF
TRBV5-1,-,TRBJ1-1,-,TGCGCCAGCAGCTTGAATGGGGATGCCAAAGAAGTTTTCTTT,CASSLNGDAKEVFF
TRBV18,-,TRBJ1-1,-,TGTGCCAGCTCACCGAGTGCTAAGAACACTGAAGCTTTCTTT,CASSPSAKNTEAFF
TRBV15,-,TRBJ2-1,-,TGTGCCACCAGCAGAGCTTTGGGTGAGCAGTTCTTC,CATSRALGEQFF
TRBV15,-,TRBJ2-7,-,TGTGCCACCAGCAGGGCGCGGGACACCCCCTACGAGCAGTACTTC,CATSRARDTPYEQYF
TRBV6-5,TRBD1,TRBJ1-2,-,TGTGCCGGCCGGACAGGGGGCGACTATGGCTACACCTTC,CAGRTGGDYGYTF
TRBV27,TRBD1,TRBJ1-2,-,TGTGCCAGCCGGGGACAGGGGCGGAACTATGGCTACACCTTC,CASRGQGRNYGYTF
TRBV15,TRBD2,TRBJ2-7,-,TGTGCCACCAGTCCCGGGACTAGCGGCTCCTACGAGCAGTACTTC,CATSPGTSGSYEQYF
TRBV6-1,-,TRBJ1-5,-,TGTGCCAGCAGCCCCGGGTCACATAATCAGCCCCAGCATTTT,CASSPGSHNQPQHF
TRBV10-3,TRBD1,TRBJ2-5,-,TGTGCCATCAGCGCTCGGACAGGCCCCGCCGGGTGGGAGACCCAGTACTTC,CAISARTGPAGWETQYF
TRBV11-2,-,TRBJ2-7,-,TGTGCCAGCAGCTTCCGACAGGAATGGACTTACGAGCAGTACTTC,CASSFRQEWTYEQYF
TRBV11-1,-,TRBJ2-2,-,TGTGCCAGCAGCGCGAGGGGAGGGAACACCGGGGAGCTGTTTTTT,CASSARGGNTGELFF
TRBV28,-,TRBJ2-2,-,TGTGCCAGCAGTTTACTCAGGGGTCGATACTGGGGGACCGGGGAGCTGTTTTTT,CASSLLRGRYWGTGELFF
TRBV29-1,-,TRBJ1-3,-,TGCAGCGCAACAGGGAACGCTGGAAACACCATATATTTT,CSATGNAGNTIYF
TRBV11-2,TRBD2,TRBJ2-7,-,TGTGCCAGCAGCGGACCACTAGCGGGAGGCGAGCAGTACTTC,CASSGPLAGGEQYF
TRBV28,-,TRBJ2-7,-,TGTGCCTCTTCATTGGGTAGGGCCTACGAGCAGTACTTC,CASSLGRAYEQYF
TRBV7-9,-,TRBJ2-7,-,TGTGCCAGCAGCTTAGATACGGGTTTTATGGGAGAAGGGGCCTACGAGCAGTACTTC,CASSLDTGFMGEGAYEQYF
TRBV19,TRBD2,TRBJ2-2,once,TGTGCCAGTAGTAGTAGCGGGAGTTGGGCCGGGGAGCTGTTTTTT,CASSSSGSWAGELFF
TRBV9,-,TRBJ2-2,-,TGTGCCAGCAGCGCACAGGGTACCGGGGAGCTGTTTTTT,CASSAQGTGELFF
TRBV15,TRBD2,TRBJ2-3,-,TGTGCCACCAGCTCTCGAGCGGGAGGAAACACAGATACGCAGTATTTT,CATSSRAGGNTDTQYF
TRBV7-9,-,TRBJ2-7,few,TGTGCCAGCAGCTTAGCAGGAGGGGGCGAGCAGTACTTC,CASSLAGGGEQYF
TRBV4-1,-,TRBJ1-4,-,TGCGCCAGCAGAGCGGCCCGGCTGGTATACGGTGAAAAACTGTTTTTT,CASRAARLVYGEKLFF
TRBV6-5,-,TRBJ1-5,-,TGTGCCAGCCGGGGACCAGGGAGCTATCAGCCCCAGCATTTT,CASRGPGSYQPQHF
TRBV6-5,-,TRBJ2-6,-,TGTGCCAGCAGTTCCGTCGGTGGGGCCAACGTCCTGACTTTC,CASSSVGGANVLTF
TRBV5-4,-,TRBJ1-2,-,TGTGCCAGCAGCTTGCAGGCCTCCCGGAGAGGCTACACCTTC,CASSLQASRRGYTF
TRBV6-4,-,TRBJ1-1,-,TGTGCCAGCAGTTTTCAGGGGAGCACTGAAGCTTTCTTT,CASSFQGSTEAFF
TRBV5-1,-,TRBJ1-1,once,TGCGCCAGCAGCCTGGAGGGGGTGAGAGCGAGTGCTTTCTTT,CASSLEGVRASAFF